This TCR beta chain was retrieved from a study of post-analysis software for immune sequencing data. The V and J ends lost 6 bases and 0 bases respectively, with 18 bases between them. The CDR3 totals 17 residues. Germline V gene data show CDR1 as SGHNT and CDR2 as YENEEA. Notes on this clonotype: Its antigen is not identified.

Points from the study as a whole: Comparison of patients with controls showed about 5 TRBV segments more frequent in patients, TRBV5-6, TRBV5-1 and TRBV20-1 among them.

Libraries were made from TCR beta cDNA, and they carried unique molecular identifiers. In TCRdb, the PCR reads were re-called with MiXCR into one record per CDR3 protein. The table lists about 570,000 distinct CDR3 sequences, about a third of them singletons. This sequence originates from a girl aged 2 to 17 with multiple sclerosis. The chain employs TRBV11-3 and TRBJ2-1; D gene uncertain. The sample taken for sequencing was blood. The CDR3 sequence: CASSSPDVPSSYNEQFF. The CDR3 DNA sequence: TGTGCCAGCAGTTCTCCTGACGTCCCTAGCTCCTACAATGAGCAGTTCTTC.